The 27 T cell receptor beta chains below were found in one sample sequenced in a study of spatial heterogeneity in lung cancer. Time point: sample taken at primary tumor resection. TCRdb reanalysed the 5' RACE reads using MiXCR and keeps one entry per CDR3 protein. The sample lists tens of thousands of distinct CDR3 sequences; 7.5% to 8% were seen once. The sequencing here drew on PBMCs, taken at surgery. These receptors were taken from a male donor with early-stage non-small cell lung cancer.

This clonotype occurred a few times. The V call is TRBV20-1, the J call TRBJ2-1; tentatively, D is TRBD2 (5 bases). The CDR3 contains 14 residues. Trimming shortened V by 1 base and J by 9 bases, and 16 bases separated the two germline ends. The germline gives CDR1 DFQATT, CDR2 SNEGSKA (reference sequence). In nucleotides, the CDR3 is TGCAGTGCTAGAGTCGTGAGCCGGGAATTTGAGCAGTTCTTC. It encodes CSARVVSREFEQFF.

This clonotype showed up just a few times. This chain joins TRBV3-1 and TRBJ1-2, with D tentatively TRBD1 (5 bases). The CDR3 runs 16 residues. Trimming took off 0 bases at V and 6 bases at J, with 17 bases between the two ends. Germline V gives CDR1 LGHDT, CDR2 YNNKEL (reference sequence). The CDR3 reads CASSQDWGDGYDGYTF. For the CDR3, the DNA is TGTGCCAGCAGCCAAGATTGGGGGGACGGTTATGATGGCTACACCTTC.

The chain recombines TRBV6-4 with TRBJ2-7; 14 nucleotides agree with TRBD2. The germline gives CDR1 MRHNA, CDR2 SNTAGT. The CDR3 sequence is 16 residues long. V dropped 5 bases and J dropped 2; count of bases not matched to a gene: 5. CDR3 sequence: CASSQGLAGAPYEQYV. The DNA for the CDR3 is TGTGCCAGCAGTCAGGGACTAGCGGGAGCCCCCTACGAGCAGTACGTC.

This clonotype was picked up many times. The chain employs TRBV4-2 and TRBJ1-2, with D perhaps TRBD1 (5 bases). The CDR3 is made up of 13 amino acids. Trimming stripped 3 bases from V and 9 bases from J, with 14 bases between. Germline lookup yields CDR1 LGHNA and CDR2 YNFKEQ. The CDR3 is CASSQSGSGSYTF. CDR3 sequence (DNA): TGTGCCAGCAGCCAGTCAGGGAGTGGGAGCTACACCTTC.

This clonotype was recorded many times. V and J are TRBV7-2 and TRBJ2-5; 16 bases line up with TRBD2. Trimming cost V 5 bases and J 2 bases; bases outside gene matches: 5. Looked up from germline, CDR1 is SGHTA and CDR2 is FQGNSA. The CDR3 runs 17 residues. The CDR3 DNA reads as TGTGCCAGCAGCCCTAGGGGACTAGCGGGAGGGCAAGAGACCCAGTACTTC. It translates to CASSPRGLAGGQETQYF.

This clonotype was counted at least ten times. CDR3 nucleotide sequence: TGTGCCAGCAGCCCCCGTTCGGACAGAGGCGGCTACACCTTC. Residues: CASSPRSDRGGYTF. The chain has TRBV7-9 and TRBJ1-2; D is possibly TRBD1 (6 bases). Germline V gene sequence: CDR1 SEHNR, CDR2 FQNEAQ (reference sequence). V was pared by 5 bases and J by 8 bases, with 18 bases between. The CDR3 contains 14 residues.

In its sample, this clonotype was seen many times. This chain joins TRBV6-2 or TRBV6-3 and TRBJ2-7; D may be TRBD2 (5 bases). This CDR3 region has 13 residues. With 5 bases removed from V and 4 bases from J, the gap between germline ends came to 12 bases. The germline V gene encodes CDR1 MNHEY and CDR2 SVGEGT. CDR3 loop: CASSLGLQYEQYV. The CDR3 region has the DNA TGTGCCAGCAGTCTCGGACTTCAATACGAGCAGTACGTC.

The rearrangement joins TRBV7-6 to TRBJ2-1; D unclear. The germline V gene encodes CDR1 SGHVS and CDR2 FNYEAQ. This CDR3 is built from 13 residues. Between the trimmed V and J ends, which lost 5 bases and 5 bases, there was a span of 10 bases. The DNA for the CDR3 is TGTGCCAGCAGCCTTGAGTGGGACAATGAGCAGTTCTTC. Encoded protein: CASSLEWDNEQFF.

This clonotype was counted at least ten times. The chain links TRBV3-1 to TRBJ2-2; TRBD2 matches at 12 bases. The CDR3 runs 16 residues. Trimming removed 2 bases from V and 6 bases from J; junction bases left unmatched: 4. The germline V gene has CDR1 LGHDT and CDR2 YNNKEL (reference sequence). Here the CDR3 reads CASSQPLAGGAGELFF. CDR3 DNA: TGTGCCAGCAGCCAACCACTAGCGGGAGGAGCCGGGGAGCTGTTTTTT.

This CDR3 is CASSVVSLGYNEQFF. In DNA form, the CDR3 reads TGTGCCAGCAGCGTAGTCAGCTTGGGATACAATGAGCAGTTCTTC. The chain employs TRBV9 and TRBJ2-1; D is ambiguous. The germline V and J ends were trimmed by 0 bases and 4 bases, with 11 bases remaining between them. CDR1 and CDR2 (germline): SGDLS, YYNGEE. There are 15 residues in the CDR3.

The chain recombines TRBV7-6 with TRBJ1-2; TRBD1 aligns across 7 bases. The CDR3 is 14 residues long. Unmatched junction bases numbered 6, after V lost 4 bases and J lost 4 bases. CDR1 is SGHVS and CDR2 is FNYEAQ in the germline V gene. CDR3 region: CASSSGGGGYGYTF. DNA of the CDR3: TGTGCCAGCAGCTCAGGAGGGGGCGGCTATGGCTACACCTTC.

This clonotype appeared many times. The gene calls are TRBV5-1 and TRBJ2-3; D gene unclear. Germline lookup yields CDR1 SGHRS and CDR2 YFSETQ. The CDR3 loop spans 14 amino acids. Trimming left V 0 bases short and J 0 bases short, with 5 bases between. The CDR3 is CASSLGTSTDTQYF. As DNA, the CDR3 is TGCGCCAGCAGCTTGGGGACGAGCACAGATACGCAGTATTTT. Based on the CDR3 plus reference TRBV5-1 and TRBJ2-3, the full variable domain is KAGVTQTPRYLIKTRGQQVTLSCSPISGHRSVSWYQQTPGQGLQFLFEYFSETQRNKGNFPGRFSGRQFSNSRSEMNVSTLELGDSALYLCASSLGTSTDTQYFGPGTRLTVL.

This chain connects TRBV12-3 or TRBV12-4 to TRBJ2-7; a possible D gene is TRBD2 (6 bases). Trimming cost V 3 bases and J 1 base, with 13 bases left between them. The CDR3 consists of 15 residues. CDR3 bases: TGTGCCAGCAGTTTGGGGCTCGGGGGATCCTACGAGCAGTACTTC. Protein product: CASSLGLGGSYEQYF.

The rearrangement links TRBV25-1 to TRBJ2-7; the D call may be TRBD1 or TRBD2 (5 bases each). This CDR3 has 16 residues. V gave up 6 bases and J gave up 1 base, with 19 bases separating them. Germline V gene lookup returns CDR1 MGHDK and CDR2 SYGVNS. CDR3 coding DNA: TGTGCCAGCAGGACCGGGACCACACGCCCATCCTACGAGCAGTACGTC. Translated, it gives CASRTGTTRPSYEQYV.

Ten or more counts support this clonotype. This chain links TRBV6-2 or TRBV6-3 with TRBJ2-1; a possible D gene is TRBD2 (6 bases). The CDR3 has 16 residues. V gave up 2 bases and J gave up 6 bases, with 17 bases separating them. Germline CDR1 and CDR2: MNHEY and SVGEGT. CDR3 nucleotide sequence: TGTGCCAGCAGTTACAGGTCCTTTCGGGGAGGCAATGAGCAGTTCTTC. This sequence encodes CASSYRSFRGGNEQFF.

The table lists this clonotype with many counts. V usage is TRBV11-2 and J usage is TRBJ2-3; TRBD1 or TRBD2 may be the D gene (5 bases each). Germline CDR1 SGHAT, CDR2 FQNNGV. V shed 5 bases and J shed 3 bases, with 18 bases lying between them. This CDR3 region has 16 residues. CDR3 residues: CASSTRVQARTDTQYF. CDR3 DNA: TGTGCCAGCAGCACTAGGGTACAGGCGAGGACAGATACGCAGTATTTT.

This clonotype showed up many times. The chain joins TRBV7-2 to TRBJ1-5; D remains unclear. V gave up 5 bases and J gave up 7 bases, with 18 bases separating them. CDR3 size: 15 residues. CDR1 and CDR2 from the germline V gene are SGHTA and FQGNSA. The CDR3 reads CASSPVPGMDQPQHF. DNA for the CDR3: TGTGCCAGCAGCCCTGTCCCGGGGATGGACCAGCCCCAGCATTTT.

This clonotype was detected many times. This chain uses TRBV25-1 with TRBJ1-1; D is unresolved. Germline CDR1 and CDR2: MGHDK and SYGVNS. V lost 1 base and J lost 5, with 11 bases in between. CDR3 size: 14 residues. The CDR3 DNA follows: TGTGCCAGCAGTGAATGGGGTGGAGGTACTGAAGCTTTCTTT. Amino acid sequence: CASSEWGGGTEAFF.

This clonotype has a count of ten or more. The V and J genes are TRBV7-2 and TRBJ1-3; 11 bases are shared with TRBD1. The germline V gene has CDR1 SGHTA and CDR2 FQGNSA. The CDR3 extends over 16 amino acids. J gave up 4 bases and V 8 bases, and 10 bases lay outside the gene matches. The CDR3 protein is CASQRTGGAGGNTIYF. The CDR3 nucleotides are TGTGCCAGCCAAAGGACAGGGGGCGCAGGAGGAAACACCATATATTTT.

This clonotype was seen many times. The chain couples TRBV7-9 to TRBJ2-7; 12 bases are shared with TRBD1. The CDR3 sequence is 14 residues long. V lost 5 bases, J lost 7 bases, and 6 bases stayed unmatched. Germline CDR1 and CDR2: SEHNR and FQNEAQ (reference sequence). CDR3 amino acids: CASSPGQGAGEQYF. Written as DNA, the CDR3 is TGTGCCAGCAGCCCGGGACAGGGGGCGGGGGAGCAGTACTTC.

The rearrangement joins TRBV24-1 to TRBJ1-1; D gene ambiguous. Trimming stripped 5 bases from V and 10 bases from J, with 19 bases between. This CDR3 comprises 14 residues. CDR1 and CDR2 (germline): KGHDR, SFDVKD. The CDR3 here is CATSAPGRTRGAFF. In DNA form, the CDR3 reads TGTGCCACCAGTGCCCCAGGACGGACCCGGGGAGCTTTCTTT.

This clonotype was detected ten times or more. V is TRBV9 and J is TRBJ1-5; D is unresolved. CDR1 and CDR2 from the germline V gene are SGDLS and YYNGEE. The CDR3 has 15 amino acids. With 0 bases removed from V and 0 bases from J, the gap between germline ends came to 7 bases. CDR3 nucleotide sequence: TGTGCCAGCAGCGTAGGAGGACTTAGCAATCAGCCCCAGCATTTT. Translated, it gives CASSVGGLSNQPQHF.

This clonotype appeared many times. CDR3 sequence reads: CASSPPGDEQYF. In nucleotides, the CDR3 is TGTGCCAGCAGCCCCCCGGGGGACGAGCAGTACTTC. The chain combines TRBV7-2 with TRBJ2-7, with TRBD2 as a possible D gene (6 bases). The CDR3 is 12 amino acids. V was trimmed by 5 bases and J by 5 bases, leaving 10 bases between them. Germline V gene sequence: CDR1 SGHTA, CDR2 FQGNSA.

This clonotype has a handful of counts. V gene TRBV30 combines with J gene TRBJ1-2; 8 nucleotides agree with TRBD1. J lost 2 bases, V lost 7 bases, and 3 bases had no gene match. The CDR3 covers 12 residues. Germline lookup yields CDR1 GTSNPN and CDR2 SVGIG (reference sequence). The CDR3 DNA follows: TGTGCCTCCGGGACAGGCAACTATGGCTACACCTTC. Protein sequence: CASGTGNYGYTF.

The CDR3 reads CASSWGGTPNPEQFF. The CDR3 coding sequence is TGTGCCAGCAGTTGGGGCGGGACGCCAAACCCGGAGCAGTTCTTC. V usage is TRBV6-6 and J usage is TRBJ2-1; tentative D call: TRBD2 (6 bases). Trimming stripped 4 bases from V and 10 bases from J, with 20 bases between. This CDR3 has 15 residues. CDR1 and CDR2 (germline): MNHNY, SVGAGI (reference sequence).

The sample holds many counts of this clonotype. This chain joins TRBV6-5 and TRBJ2-1; 10 bases line up with TRBD2. Unmatched junction bases numbered 7, after V lost 6 bases and J lost 5 bases. CDR1 is MNHEY and CDR2 is SVGAGI in the germline V gene. The CDR3 contains 15 residues. In DNA form, the CDR3 reads TGTGCCAGCAGCCCCGGACTAGCGGTACACAATGAGCAGTTCTTC. This encodes CASSPGLAVHNEQFF.

This chain joins TRBV28 and TRBJ2-1; D might be TRBD2 (7 bases). Trimming shortened V by 8 bases and J by 1 base, and 15 bases separated the two germline ends. The germline CDR1 and CDR2 sequences are MDHEN and SYDVKM. The CDR3 runs 15 residues. Written as DNA, the CDR3 is TGTGCCAGCGGAGGGAGGGGGGGTTCCTACAATGAGCAGTTCTTC. It codes for CASGGRGGSYNEQFF. Complete variable domain (other parts from reference TRBV28 and TRBJ2-1): DVKVTQSSRYLVKRTGEKVFLECVQDMDHENMFWYRQDPGLGLRLIYFSYDVKMKEKGDIPEGYSVSREKKERFSLILESASTNQTSMYLCASGGRGGSYNEQFFGPGTRLTVL.